This TCR beta chain was retrieved from a study of regulatory T cells in long-lasting Graves disease. Arm-PCR of CDR3 regions with iRepertoire HTBI primers generated TCR beta libraries. MiXCR, applied by TCRdb to the multiplex PCR reads, yields one record per CDR3 protein. The top ten hold about 12% of the sample, which has hundreds of thousands of distinct CDR3 sequences, approximately 16% seen once. Time point in this sample: newly diagnosed GD, antithyroid drugs for less than 3 months. The TCR library was made from RNA that had been extracted from PBMCs in TRIzol. This clonotype has a handful of counts. CDR1 SGHTA and CDR2 FQGNSA come from the germline V gene. The CDR3 length is 15 residues. V lost 5 bases, J lost 5 bases, and 18 bases lay in between. This sample also appeared in a second study, on T cells in Graves' hyperthyroidism and ophthalmopathy. Per that study: Across 18 months, stable Graves' hyperthyroidism was marked by no progression to ophthalmopathy.

The sequence derives from a man between 18 and 29 years old with Graves disease. V gene TRBV7-2 combines with J gene TRBJ1-2; D gene unclear. This specimen consisted of peripheral blood mononuclear cells (PBMCs), obtained at new diagnosis, from a patient treated with antithyroid drugs. CDR3 protein: CASSPLRGFPYGYTF. CDR3 nucleotides: TGTGCCAGCAGCCCCCTCCGGGGTTTCCCTTATGGCTACACCTTC.